The 17 T cell receptor beta chains in this list originate from one sample, sequenced in a study of T cell repertoires in cytomegalovirus infection. No antigens are known for them. Each CDR3 protein gets one entry after TCRdb re-called the reads with MiXCR. The sample contains approximately 600,000 distinct CDR3 sequences, 40% of which appear only once. Sequenced here: cultured PBMCs, sampled from culture after CMV antigen stimulation. The origin of the receptors is a human donor in good health (CMV status not recorded). Some clones in this sample may be carry-over from other donors' samples.

This chain connects TRBV19 to TRBJ2-7; D call uncertain. V gave up 0 bases and J gave up 6 bases, with 6 bases separating them. The length of the CDR3 is 12 residues. Germline CDR1 is LNHDA and CDR2 is SQIVND (reference sequence). Written as DNA, the CDR3 is TGTGCCAGTAGTATAGAGGGTGCCGAGCAGTACTTC. Translation gives CASSIEGAEQYF.

The V call is TRBV7-2, the J call TRBJ2-7, with 7 bases aligning to TRBD2. Germline assignment: CDR1 SGHTA and CDR2 FQGNSA. This CDR3 comprises 15 residues. V lost 6 bases and J lost 2; bases outside the gene matches: 10. In DNA form, the CDR3 reads TGTGCCAGCAGTCTTTTTCATCTAGCGGCCTACGAGCAGTACTTC. Amino acid sequence: CASSLFHLAAYEQYF.

The genes are TRBV7-2 and TRBJ2-2; D gene uncertain. Looked up from germline, CDR1 is SGHTA and CDR2 is FQGNSA. The V end lost 8 bases, the J end lost 4 bases, and 17 bases lay between the germline ends. The CDR3 is 15 residues long. The CDR3 DNA reads as TGTGCCAGCGCGACAACCCCGGCGCTCACCGGGGAGCTGTTTTTT. The encoded protein is CASATTPALTGELFF.

This clonotype has only a few counts. This chain links TRBV20-1 with TRBJ1-5, with 7 bases aligning to TRBD1. The CDR3 spans 12 residues. Germline V CDR1 and CDR2: DFQATT, SNEGSKA (reference sequence). V was pared by 3 bases and J by 5 bases, with 1 base of the junction left unmatched. CDR3 coding DNA: TGCAGTGCTAGTACAGGGGATCAGCCCCAGCATTTT. Translation: CSASTGDQPQHF.

The chain recombines TRBV9 with TRBJ2-7; D possibly uses TRBD1 or TRBD2 (5 bases each). V was clipped by 5 bases and J by 0 bases, with 12 bases between them. Germline values: CDR1 SGDLS, CDR2 YYNGEE. The CDR3 has 14 amino acids. Written as DNA, the CDR3 is TGTGCCAGCAGTTCGTGGGGGAACTCCTACGAGCAGTACTTC. Translation gives CASSSWGNSYEQYF.

The chain joins TRBV7-9 to TRBJ1-2; D might be TRBD1 (5 bases). The CDR3 is 15 amino acids. Germline V gene sequence: CDR1 SEHNR, CDR2 FQNEAQ (reference sequence). V was clipped by 5 bases and J by 4 bases, with 17 bases between them. The CDR3 reads CASSRDMGRIYGYTF. In DNA, the CDR3 is TGTGCCAGCAGCCGTGATATGGGGCGCATCTATGGCTACACCTTC.

The chain combines TRBV12-3 or TRBV12-4 with TRBJ2-3; D tentatively reads TRBD1 or TRBD2 (5 bases each). This CDR3 is 13 amino acids long. V gave up 3 bases and J gave up 5 bases, with 9 bases separating them. CDR3 sequence: CASSFGDVDTQYF. The DNA of the CDR3 is TGTGCCAGCAGTTTCGGGGACGTAGATACGCAGTATTTT.

The chain joins TRBV20-1 to TRBJ2-1, with TRBD2 matching over 10 bases. CDR1 and CDR2 (germline): DFQATT, SNEGSKA (reference sequence). The junction had 11 bases not matched to a gene; V was cut back by 0 bases and J by 6 bases. The CDR3 contains 17 residues. The CDR3 sequence: CSARDLGSGGERNEQFF. The CDR3 nucleotides are TGCAGTGCTAGAGATTTGGGGAGCGGGGGGGAGCGCAATGAGCAGTTCTTC.

The rearrangement uses TRBV6-1 and TRBJ2-3; 8 bases map to TRBD1. Trimming took 6 bases from V and 12 from J; bases not matched to a gene: 8. The CDR3 covers 12 residues. Germline CDR1 reads MNHNS; CDR2 reads SASEGT. The CDR3 loop reads CASSFDRGQQYF. In DNA form, the CDR3 reads TGTGCCAGCAGCTTTGACAGGGGTCAACAGTATTTT.

The chain recombines TRBV7-4 with TRBJ2-1; TRBD2 matches 10 bases. This CDR3 is built from 17 residues. V dropped 2 bases and J dropped 1; count of bases not matched to a gene: 5. Per the germline V gene, CDR1 is SGHVT and CDR2 is SQSDAQ. The CDR3 DNA reads as TGTGCCAGCAGCTTACTAGCGGGAGCGTTGTCCTACAATGAGCAGTTCTTC. Amino acid sequence: CASSLLAGALSYNEQFF.

The rearrangement uses TRBV7-2 and TRBJ2-1; 10 bases fit TRBD1. The CDR3 is made up of 15 amino acids. The ends lost 5 bases at V and 9 bases at J; junction bases unmatched: 10. CDR1 is SGHTA and CDR2 is FQGNSA in the germline V gene. DNA of the CDR3: TGTGCCAGCAGCCTAAACCGGGACAGGGGCGGTGAGCAGTTCTTC. It is translated as CASSLNRDRGGEQFF.

The rearrangement uses TRBV5-5 and TRBJ2-1; 15 nucleotides match TRBD2. The ends lost 4 bases at V and 6 bases at J; junction bases unmatched: 8. This CDR3 is built from 17 residues. The V gene's germline CDR1 is SGHKS and CDR2 YYEKEE (reference sequence). CDR3 sequence: CASSPGTSGGRLNEQFF. The CDR3 DNA follows: TGTGCCAGCAGCCCCGGGACTAGCGGGGGGAGACTCAATGAGCAGTTCTTC.

The V call is TRBV28, the J call TRBJ2-3; weak D call: TRBD1 (6 bases). Germline-derived CDR1 and CDR2 are MDHEN and SYDVKM. The CDR3 is 13 residues long. V dropped 7 bases and J dropped 4 bases, with 12 bases sitting between them. The CDR3 spells CASNLDSADTQYF. CDR3 sequence (DNA): TGTGCCAGCAACCTGGACAGTGCAGATACGCAGTATTTT.

The sample holds a few counts of this clonotype. This chain joins TRBV7-2 and TRBJ2-1; D is perhaps TRBD1 (6 bases). In germline, CDR1 is SGHTA, CDR2 FQGNSA. V was cut by 2 bases and J by 0 bases, with 11 bases left in between. There are 16 residues in the CDR3. CDR3 sequence (DNA): TGTGCCAGCAGCTTACCAGGACAGCTCTCCTACAATGAGCAGTTCTTC. This gives the protein CASSLPGQLSYNEQFF.

V and J are TRBV20-1 and TRBJ2-7; 11 bases line up with TRBD1. Trimming at V came to 3 bases and at J to 5 bases, leaving 6 bases not matched to a gene. The CDR3 totals 14 residues. CDR1 DFQATT and CDR2 SNEGSKA come from the germline V gene (reference sequence). This CDR3 is CSASWTGGKDEQYF. The CDR3 bases are TGCAGTGCTAGTTGGACAGGGGGCAAGGACGAGCAGTACTTC.

A few counts support this clonotype. The chain has TRBV12-3 or TRBV12-4 and TRBJ1-3; D is unclear. The V gene lost 4 bases and the J gene lost 0 bases, with 10 bases spanning the gap. This CDR3 comprises 15 residues. The CDR3 bases are TGTGCCAGCAGTTCTGTGGGGTTCTCTGGAAACACCATATATTTT. Translation: CASSSVGFSGNTIYF.

The rearrangement joins TRBV12-3 or TRBV12-4 to TRBJ2-1, with D hard to call. The CDR3 loop spans 13 amino acids. V lost 3 bases and J 6 bases, leaving 9 bases between the germline ends. In DNA form, the CDR3 reads TGTGCCAGCAGTTTCGGCAGTATCAATGAGCAGTTCTTC. It yields the protein CASSFGSINEQFF.